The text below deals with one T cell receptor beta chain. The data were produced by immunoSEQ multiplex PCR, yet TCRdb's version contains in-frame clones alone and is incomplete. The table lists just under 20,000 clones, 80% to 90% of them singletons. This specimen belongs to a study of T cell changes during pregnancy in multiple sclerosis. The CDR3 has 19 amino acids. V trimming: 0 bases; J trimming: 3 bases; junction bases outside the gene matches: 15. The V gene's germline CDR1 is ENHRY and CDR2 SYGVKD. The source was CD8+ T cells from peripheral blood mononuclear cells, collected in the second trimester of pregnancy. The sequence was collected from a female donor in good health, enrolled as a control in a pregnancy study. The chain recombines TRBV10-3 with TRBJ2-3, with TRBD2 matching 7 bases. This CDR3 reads CAISESPSGPKPGTDTQYF. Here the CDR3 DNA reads TGTGCCATCAGTGAGTCGCCTAGCGGTCCCAAGCCCGGGACAGATACGCAGTATTTT.